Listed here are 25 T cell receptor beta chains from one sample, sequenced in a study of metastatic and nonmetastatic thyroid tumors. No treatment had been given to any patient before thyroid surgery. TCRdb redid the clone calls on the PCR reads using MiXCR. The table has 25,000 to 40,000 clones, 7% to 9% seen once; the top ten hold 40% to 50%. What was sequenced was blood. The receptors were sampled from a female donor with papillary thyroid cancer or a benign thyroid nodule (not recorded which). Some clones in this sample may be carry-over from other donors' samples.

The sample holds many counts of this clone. As DNA, the CDR3 is TGTGCCAGCAGAACAGGGGGCGCGTACAATGAGCAGTTCTTC. Its protein product is CASRTGGAYNEQFF. The chain carries TRBV6-2 or TRBV6-3 and TRBJ2-1; the match to TRBD1 covers 9 bases. Per the germline V gene, CDR1 is MNHEY and CDR2 is SVGEGT. Trimming at V came to 6 bases and at J to 4 bases, leaving 4 bases not matched to a gene. This CDR3 comprises 14 residues.

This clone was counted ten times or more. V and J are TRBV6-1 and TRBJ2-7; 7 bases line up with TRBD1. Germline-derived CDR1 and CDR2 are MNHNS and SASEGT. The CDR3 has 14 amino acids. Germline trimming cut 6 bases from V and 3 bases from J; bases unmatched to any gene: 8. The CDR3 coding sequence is TGTGCCAGCAGATCCCGGGACAGTCTCTACGAGCAGTACTTC. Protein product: CASRSRDSLYEQYF.

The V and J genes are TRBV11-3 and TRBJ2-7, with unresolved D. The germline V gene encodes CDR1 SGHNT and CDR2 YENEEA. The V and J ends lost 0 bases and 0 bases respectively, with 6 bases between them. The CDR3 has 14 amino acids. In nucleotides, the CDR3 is TGTGCCAGCAGCTTAGATCGGACCTCCTACGAGCAGTACTTC. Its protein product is CASSLDRTSYEQYF. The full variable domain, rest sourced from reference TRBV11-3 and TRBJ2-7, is EAGVVQSPRYKIIEKKQPVAFWCNPISGHNTLYWYLQNLGQGPELLIRYENEEAVDDSQLPKDRFSAERLKGVDSTLKIQPAELGDSAVYLCASSLDRTSYEQYFGPGTRLTVT.

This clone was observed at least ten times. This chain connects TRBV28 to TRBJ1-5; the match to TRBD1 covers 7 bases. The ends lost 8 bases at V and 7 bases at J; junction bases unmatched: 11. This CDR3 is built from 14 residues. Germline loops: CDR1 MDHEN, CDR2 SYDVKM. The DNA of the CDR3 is TGTGCCAGCCACGAACAGGGGAGAGAACAGCCCCAGCATTTT. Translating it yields CASHEQGREQPQHF. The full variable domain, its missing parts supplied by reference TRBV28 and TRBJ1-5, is DVKVTQSSRYLVKRTGEKVFLECVQDMDHENMFWYRQDPGLGLRLIYFSYDVKMKEKGDIPEGYSVSREKKERFSLILESASTNQTSMYLCASHEQGREQPQHFGDGTRLSIL.

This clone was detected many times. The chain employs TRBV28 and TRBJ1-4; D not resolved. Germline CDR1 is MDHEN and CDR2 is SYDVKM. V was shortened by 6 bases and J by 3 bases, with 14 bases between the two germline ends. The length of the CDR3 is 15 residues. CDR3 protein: CASSFRGLANEKLFF. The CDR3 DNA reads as TGTGCCAGCAGCTTTCGGGGTTTAGCTAATGAAAAACTGTTTTTT. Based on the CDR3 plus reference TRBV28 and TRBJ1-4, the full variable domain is DVKVTQSSRYLVKRTGEKVFLECVQDMDHENMFWYRQDPGLGLRLIYFSYDVKMKEKGDIPEGYSVSREKKERFSLILESASTNQTSMYLCASSFRGLANEKLFFGSGTQLSVL.

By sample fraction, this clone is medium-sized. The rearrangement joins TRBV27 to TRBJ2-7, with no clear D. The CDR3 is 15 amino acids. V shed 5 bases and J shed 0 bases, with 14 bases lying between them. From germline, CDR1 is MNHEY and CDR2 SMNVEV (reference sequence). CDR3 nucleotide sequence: TGTGCCAGCAGTACCCTTTTGCGGCTCTCCTACGAGCAGTACTTC. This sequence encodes CASSTLLRLSYEQYF.

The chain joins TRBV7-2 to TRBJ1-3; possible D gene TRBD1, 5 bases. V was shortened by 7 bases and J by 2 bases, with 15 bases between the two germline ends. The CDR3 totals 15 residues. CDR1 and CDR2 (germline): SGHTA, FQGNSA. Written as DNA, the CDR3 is TGTGCCAGCATCCCTGACAGCGGGCCTGGAAACACCATATATTTT. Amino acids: CASIPDSGPGNTIYF.

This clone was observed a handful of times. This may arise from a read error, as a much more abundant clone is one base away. The CDR3 loop is CASSSDRGYGHTF. CDR3 nucleotides: TGTGCCAGCAGCTCTGACAGGGGCTATGGCCACACCTTC. The chain recombines TRBV7-2 with TRBJ1-2; 8 bases are a match to TRBD1. This CDR3 has 13 amino acids. The germline V gene encodes CDR1 SGHTA and CDR2 FQGNSA.

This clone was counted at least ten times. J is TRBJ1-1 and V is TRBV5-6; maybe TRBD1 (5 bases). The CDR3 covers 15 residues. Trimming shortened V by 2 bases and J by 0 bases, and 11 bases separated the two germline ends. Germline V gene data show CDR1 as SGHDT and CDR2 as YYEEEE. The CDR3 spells CASSFWGPLNTEAFF. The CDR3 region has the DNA TGTGCCAGCAGCTTCTGGGGACCACTGAACACTGAAGCTTTCTTT.

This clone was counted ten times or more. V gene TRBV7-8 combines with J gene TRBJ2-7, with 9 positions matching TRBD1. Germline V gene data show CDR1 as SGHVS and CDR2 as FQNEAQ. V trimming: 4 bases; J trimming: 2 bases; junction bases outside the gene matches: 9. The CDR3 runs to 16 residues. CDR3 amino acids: CASSSNRDREPYEQYF. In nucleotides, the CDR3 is TGTGCCAGCAGCTCCAACCGGGACAGGGAGCCCTACGAGCAGTACTTC.

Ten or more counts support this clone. The CDR3 region has the DNA TGCGCCAGCAGCTTGGTACCCGGGGAGCTGTTTTTT. Its translation: CASSLVPGELFF. This sequence joins TRBV5-1 and TRBJ2-2; D is undetermined. The ends were cut back, 0 bases at V and 6 bases at J, with 3 bases in the middle. This CDR3 contains 12 residues. CDR1 SGHRS and CDR2 YFSETQ come from the germline V gene.

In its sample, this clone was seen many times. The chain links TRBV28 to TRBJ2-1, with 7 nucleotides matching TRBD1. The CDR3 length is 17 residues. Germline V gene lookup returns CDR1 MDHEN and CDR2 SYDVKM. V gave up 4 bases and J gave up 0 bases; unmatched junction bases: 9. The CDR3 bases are TGTGCCAGCAGTTCAATATCGGGACAGTCCTCCTACAATGAGCAGTTCTTC. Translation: CASSSISGQSSYNEQFF.

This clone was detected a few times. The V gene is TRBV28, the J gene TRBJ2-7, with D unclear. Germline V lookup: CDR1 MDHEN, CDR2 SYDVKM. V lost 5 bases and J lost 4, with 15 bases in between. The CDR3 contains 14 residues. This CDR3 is CASSRRSPPYEQYF. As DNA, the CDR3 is TGTGCCAGCAGTCGACGAAGTCCGCCATACGAGCAGTACTTC.

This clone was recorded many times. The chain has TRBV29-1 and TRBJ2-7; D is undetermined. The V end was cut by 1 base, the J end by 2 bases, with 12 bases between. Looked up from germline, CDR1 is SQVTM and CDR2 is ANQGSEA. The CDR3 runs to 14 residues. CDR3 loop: CSVEGFDGPYEQYF. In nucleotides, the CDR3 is TGCAGCGTTGAAGGCTTCGACGGGCCCTACGAGCAGTACTTC.

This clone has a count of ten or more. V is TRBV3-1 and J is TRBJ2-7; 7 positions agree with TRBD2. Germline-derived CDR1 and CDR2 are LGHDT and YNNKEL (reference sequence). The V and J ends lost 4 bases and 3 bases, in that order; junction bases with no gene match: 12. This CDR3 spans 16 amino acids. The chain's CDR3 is CASSPRFGLADYEQYF. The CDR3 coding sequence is TGTGCCAGCAGCCCAAGATTCGGCCTAGCGGACTACGAGCAGTACTTC.

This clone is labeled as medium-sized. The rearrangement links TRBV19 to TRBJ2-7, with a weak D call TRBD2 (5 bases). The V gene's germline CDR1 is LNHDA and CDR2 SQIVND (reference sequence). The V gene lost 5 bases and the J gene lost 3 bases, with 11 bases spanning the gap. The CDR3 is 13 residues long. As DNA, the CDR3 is TGTGCCAGTAGTCTGCGGGCACGCTACGAGCAGTACTTC. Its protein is CASSLRARYEQYF.

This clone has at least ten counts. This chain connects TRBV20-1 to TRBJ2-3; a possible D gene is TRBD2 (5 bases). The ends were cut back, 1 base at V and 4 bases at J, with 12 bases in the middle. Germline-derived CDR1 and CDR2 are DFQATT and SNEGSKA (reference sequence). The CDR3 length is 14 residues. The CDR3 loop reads CSARVSVVADTQYF. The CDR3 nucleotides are TGCAGTGCTAGAGTTAGCGTCGTCGCAGATACGCAGTATTTT.

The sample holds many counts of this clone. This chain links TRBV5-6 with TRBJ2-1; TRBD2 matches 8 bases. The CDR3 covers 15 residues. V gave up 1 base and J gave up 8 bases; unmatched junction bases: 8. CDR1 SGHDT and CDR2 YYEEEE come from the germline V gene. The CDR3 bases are TGTGCCAGCAGCTTGTGGGGCGGGGGGTACGATGAGCAGTTCTTC. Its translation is CASSLWGGGYDEQFF.

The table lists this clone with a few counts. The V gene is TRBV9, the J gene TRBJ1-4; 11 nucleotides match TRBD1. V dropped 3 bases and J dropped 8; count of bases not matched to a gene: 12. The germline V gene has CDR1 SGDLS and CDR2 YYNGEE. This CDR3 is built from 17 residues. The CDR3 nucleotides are TGTGCCAGCAGCGAGCACGGGGCCGGGACAGGGGGAGAAAAACTGTTTTTT. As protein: CASSEHGAGTGGEKLFF.

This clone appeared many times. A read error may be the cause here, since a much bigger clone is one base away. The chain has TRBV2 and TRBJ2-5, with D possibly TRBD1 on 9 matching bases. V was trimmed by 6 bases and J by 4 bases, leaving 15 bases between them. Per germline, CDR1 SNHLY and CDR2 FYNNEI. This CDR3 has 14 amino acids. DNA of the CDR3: TGTGCCAGCAGAGGACAGGGGACTAGAGAGACCCAGTACTTC. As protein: CASRGQGTRETQYF.

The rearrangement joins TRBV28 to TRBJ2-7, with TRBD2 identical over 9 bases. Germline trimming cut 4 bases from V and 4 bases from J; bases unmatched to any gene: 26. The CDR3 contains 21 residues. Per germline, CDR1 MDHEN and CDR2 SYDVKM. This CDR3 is CASSSGDRQGGWPSGTYEQYF. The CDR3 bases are TGTGCCAGCAGTTCAGGAGACCGCCAGGGTGGTTGGCCTAGCGGGACTTACGAGCAGTACTTC.

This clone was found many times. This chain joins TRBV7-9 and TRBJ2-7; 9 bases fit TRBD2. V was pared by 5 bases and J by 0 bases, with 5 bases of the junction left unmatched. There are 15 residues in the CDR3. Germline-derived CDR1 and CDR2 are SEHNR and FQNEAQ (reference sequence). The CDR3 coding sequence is TGTGCCAGCAGCAGACTAGCGGAAAGCTCCTACGAGCAGTACTTC. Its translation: CASSRLAESSYEQYF. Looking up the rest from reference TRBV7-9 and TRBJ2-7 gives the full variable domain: DTGVSQNPRHKITKRGQNVTFRCDPISEHNRLYWYRQTLGQGPEFLTYFQNEAQLEKSRLLSDRFSAERPKGSFSTLEIQRTEQGDSAMYLCASSRLAESSYEQYFGPGTRLTVT.

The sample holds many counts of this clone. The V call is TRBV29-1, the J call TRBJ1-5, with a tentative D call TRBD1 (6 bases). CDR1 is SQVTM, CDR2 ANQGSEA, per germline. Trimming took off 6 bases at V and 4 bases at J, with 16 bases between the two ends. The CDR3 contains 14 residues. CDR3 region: CSVGGGHPNQPQHF. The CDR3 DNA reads TGCAGCGTGGGGGGGGGACACCCGAATCAGCCCCAGCATTTT. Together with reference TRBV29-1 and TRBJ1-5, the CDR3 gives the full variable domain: SAVISQKPSRDICQRGTSLTIQCQVDSQVTMMFWYRQQPGQSLTLIATANQGSEATYESGFVIDKFPISRPNLTFSTLTVSNMSPEDSSIYLCSVGGGHPNQPQHFGDGTRLSIL.

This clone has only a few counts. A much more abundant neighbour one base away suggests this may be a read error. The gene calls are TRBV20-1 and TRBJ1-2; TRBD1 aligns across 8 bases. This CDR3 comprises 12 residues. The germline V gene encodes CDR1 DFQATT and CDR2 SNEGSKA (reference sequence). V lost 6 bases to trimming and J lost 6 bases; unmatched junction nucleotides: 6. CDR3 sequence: CSAQDRVDGYTF. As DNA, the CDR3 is TGCAGTGCACAGGACAGGGTTGATGGCTACACCTTC.

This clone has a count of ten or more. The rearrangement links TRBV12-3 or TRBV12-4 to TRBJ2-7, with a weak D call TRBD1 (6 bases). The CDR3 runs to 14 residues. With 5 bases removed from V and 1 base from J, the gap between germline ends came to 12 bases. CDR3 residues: CASSKGDISYEQYF. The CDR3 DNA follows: TGTGCCAGCAGTAAAGGGGACATTTCCTACGAGCAGTACTTC.